Sequencing of this T cell receptor (beta chain) was carried out in a study of regulatory T cells in long-lasting Graves disease. Time point indicated: newly diagnosed GD, antithyroid drugs for less than 3 months. PBMC RNA was the source of the TCR library. An endocrinology department in Xi'an, China, recruited the patients. Relying on iRepertoire HTBI primers and Arm-PCR of CDR3 regions, the team built TCR beta libraries. TCRdb re-called the multiplex PCR reads through MiXCR, storing one row per CDR3 protein. The sample yields 350,000 to 550,000 distinct CDR3 sequences, 14% to 15% seen once. This clonotype has a count of ten or more. Antigen unknown. Germline assignment: CDR1 SGHAT and CDR2 FQNNGV. CDR3 size: 14 residues. V lost 4 bases to trimming and J lost 0 bases; unmatched junction nucleotides: 2. Study findings and constraints: Possibly, accuracy suffered from the small sample size.

The same data also contributed to another study, on T cells in Graves' hyperthyroidism and ophthalmopathy.

This receptor was taken from a woman between 25 and 40 years old with Graves disease. This chain links TRBV11-2 with TRBJ2-5; 7 bases are a match to TRBD1. The sequences come from peripheral blood mononuclear cells (PBMCs), collected at new diagnosis, from a patient treated with antithyroid drugs. The CDR3 DNA follows: TGTGCCAGCAGCTCGGGGACAGACCAAGAGACCCAGTACTTC. Protein product: CASSSGTDQETQYF.